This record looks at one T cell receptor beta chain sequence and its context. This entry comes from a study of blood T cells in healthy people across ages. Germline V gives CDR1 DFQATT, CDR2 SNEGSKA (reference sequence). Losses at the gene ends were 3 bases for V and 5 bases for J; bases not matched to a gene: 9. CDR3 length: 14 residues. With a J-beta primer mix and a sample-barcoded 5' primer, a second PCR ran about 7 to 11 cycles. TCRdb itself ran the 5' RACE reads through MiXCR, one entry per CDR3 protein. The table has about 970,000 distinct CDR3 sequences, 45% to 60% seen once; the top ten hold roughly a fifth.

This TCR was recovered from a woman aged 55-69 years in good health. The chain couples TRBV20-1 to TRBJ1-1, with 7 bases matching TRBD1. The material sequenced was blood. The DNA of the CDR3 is TGCAGTGCTAGCCGCCAGGGGGGTAATACTGAAGCTTTCTTT. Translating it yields CSASRQGGNTEAFF.